One sample yielded the 17 T cell receptor beta chains listed below, sequenced in a study of beta chain features in type 1 diabetes. Notes on the study in general: Significant though moderate, a shortening of TCRB CDR3s appeared in all four CD4+ subsets of Type 1 diabetes patients.

Of the isolated RNA, all was reverse transcribed, and so the sequenced material was expressed TCRB transcripts. Using immunoSEQ multiplex PCR, the repertoire was profiled, and TCRdb retains in-frame clones only, with some absent. The sample carries around 360,000 clones, roughly 12% recorded once. Their target antigens are unknown. Source material: naive CD4+ T cells from blood. These receptors were taken from a woman aged 18-29 years with type 1 diabetes.

This rearrangement joins TRBV18 to TRBJ1-5; weak D call: TRBD1 (5 bases). Germline lookup yields CDR1 KGHSH and CDR2 LQKENI. The CDR3 totals 15 residues. Trimming removed 3 bases from V and 6 bases from J, with 15 bases in between. The DNA for the CDR3 is TGTGCCAGCTCACCCGGGGCGCCGGGAGGTCAGCCCCAGCATTTT. Translating gives CASSPGAPGGQPQHF.

The chain carries TRBV6-6 and TRBJ2-3, with a tentative D call TRBD2 (6 bases). V was cut by 8 bases and J by 2 bases, with 14 bases left in between. Germline V gene data show CDR1 as MNHNY and CDR2 as SVGAGI (reference sequence). This CDR3 region has 14 residues. In nucleotides, the CDR3 is TGTGCCAGCGAAATGGGCGGGATCACAGATACGCAGTATTTT. This translates into CASEMGGITDTQYF.

The chain carries TRBV7-2 and TRBJ2-6, with a possible D match to TRBD2 (5 bases). The CDR3 has 15 residues. The germline V and J ends were trimmed by 5 bases and 1 base, with 9 bases remaining between them. From germline, CDR1 is SGHTA and CDR2 FQGNSA. The DNA for the CDR3 is TGTGCCAGCAGCGGAAGGAGGTCTGGGGCCAACGTCCTGACTTTC. Protein sequence: CASSGRRSGANVLTF.

The chain links TRBV4-2 to TRBJ2-2; 8 bases are a match to TRBD2. The CDR3 totals 16 residues. Germline V gives CDR1 LGHNA, CDR2 YNFKEQ. Germline trimming cut 4 bases from V and 2 bases from J; bases unmatched to any gene: 6. CDR3: CASSRKLADNTGELFF. The CDR3 coding sequence is TGTGCCAGCAGCCGAAAACTAGCGGATAACACCGGGGAGCTGTTTTTT.

The chain uses TRBV21-1 and TRBJ1-5; TRBD1, the table's D call, was not compared with the DNA. TRBV21-1 is deemed a pseudogene. The CDR3 extends over 14 amino acids. CDR3 protein: CASSKDRKEQPQHF. CDR3 bases: TGTGCCAGCAGCAAAGACAGGAAAGAACAGCCCCAGCATTTT.

This clone was counted between two and nine times. The CDR3 loop is CASSLVLTGGYGYTF. Here the CDR3 DNA reads TGTGCCAGCAGCTTAGTTCTGACAGGCGGCTATGGCTACACCTTC. J is TRBJ1-2 and V is TRBV7-8, with a weak D call TRBD1 (6 bases). Germline-derived CDR1 and CDR2 are SGHVS and FQNEAQ. V lost 1 base to trimming and J lost 4 bases, with 13 bases between them. The CDR3 totals 15 residues.

The chain joins TRBV5-4 to TRBJ2-1; 10 bases are shared with TRBD2. The germline V gene has CDR1 SGHNT and CDR2 YYREEE (reference sequence). This CDR3 region has 14 residues. V was pared by 0 bases and J by 10 bases, with 4 bases of the junction left unmatched. CDR3 bases: TGTGCCAGCAGCTTGGTTCTAGCGGGGGACGAGCAGTTCTTC. This sequence encodes CASSLVLAGDEQFF.

The V and J genes are TRBV18 and TRBJ2-2; 9 bases are shared with TRBD2. Trimming cost V 3 bases and J 5 bases; bases outside gene matches: 7. This CDR3 has 16 amino acids. CDR1 and CDR2 (germline): KGHSH, LQKENI. The CDR3 here is CASSPQLAGNTGELFF. CDR3 in DNA: TGTGCCAGCTCACCTCAGCTAGCGGGGAATACCGGGGAGCTGTTTTTT.

V usage is TRBV13 and J usage is TRBJ1-6, with TRBD1 matching 9 bases. The CDR3 contains 15 residues. Germline CDR1 and CDR2: PRHDT and FYEKMQ (reference sequence). V lost 2 bases to trimming and J lost 5 bases; unmatched junction nucleotides: 1. CDR3 amino acids: CASSLRDRDNSPLHF. CDR3 coding DNA: TGTGCCAGCAGCTTACGGGACAGGGATAATTCACCCCTCCACTTT. The full variable domain, its missing parts supplied by reference TRBV13 and TRBJ1-6, is AAGVIQSPRHLIKEKRETATLKCYPIPRHDTVYWYQQGPGQDPQFLISFYEKMQSDKGSIPDRFSAQQFSDYHSELNMSSLELGDSALYFCASSLRDRDNSPLHFGNGTRLTVT.

The chain links TRBV5-1 to TRBJ2-5, with unresolved D. Per the germline V gene, CDR1 is SGHRS and CDR2 is YFSETQ. There are 12 residues in the CDR3. Trimming stripped 3 bases from V and 5 bases from J, with 8 bases between. The CDR3 region has the DNA TGCGCCAGCAGCTCCCTGAGGGAGACCCAGTACTTC. Protein product: CASSSLRETQYF.

The rearrangement uses TRBV7-2 and TRBJ1-2; 9 positions match TRBD1. The CDR3 covers 13 residues. Germline assignment: CDR1 SGHTA and CDR2 FQGNSA. The J segment lost 7 bases and the V segment lost 5 bases, leaving 5 bases of the junction unmatched. CDR3 amino acids: CASSHLDRGGYTF. The CDR3 nucleotides read TGTGCCAGCAGCCACTTGGACAGGGGTGGCTACACCTTC. The complete variable domain, with remaining parts taken from reference TRBV7-2 and TRBJ1-2, reads GAGVSQSPSNKVTEKGKDVELRCDPISGHTALYWYRQSLGQGLEFLIYFQGNSAPDKSGLPSDRFSAERTGGSVSTLTIQRTQQEDSAVYLCASSHLDRGGYTFGSGTRLTVV.

This clone has a handful of counts. The J gene is TRBJ2-5, the V gene TRBV6-6; no firm D call. CDR1 and CDR2 (germline): MNHNY, SVGAGI (reference sequence). Trimming shortened V by 4 bases and J by 2 bases, and 11 bases separated the two germline ends. The CDR3 spans 14 residues. This chain's CDR3 is CASSSTPPQETQYF. The DNA of the CDR3 is TGTGCCAGCAGTTCGACTCCCCCACAAGAGACCCAGTACTTC.

The J gene is TRBJ2-7, the V gene TRBV9, with TRBD2 identical over 8 bases. Trimming cost V 0 bases and J 6 bases; bases outside gene matches: 11. The germline V gene has CDR1 SGDLS and CDR2 YYNGEE. This CDR3 has 16 residues. DNA for the CDR3: TGTGCCAGCAGCGTAGCTCGGGGGGGGAATTATGGCGAGCAGTACTTC. It encodes CASSVARGGNYGEQYF.

The chain employs TRBV15 and TRBJ2-1; 8 positions match TRBD2. The V gene end was trimmed by 5 bases and the J gene end by 5 bases; junction bases not matched to a gene: 11. The CDR3 consists of 16 residues. Per germline, CDR1 LNHNV and CDR2 YYDKDF (reference sequence). The CDR3 here is CATSPHRTSRDNEQFF. In DNA form, the CDR3 reads TGTGCCACCAGCCCCCACAGGACTAGCCGAGACAATGAGCAGTTCTTC.

This clone appeared a few times. The J gene is TRBJ2-7, the V gene TRBV18; no clear D gene. In germline, CDR1 is KGHSH, CDR2 LQKENI. Trimming cost V 3 bases and J 7 bases, with 7 bases left between them. The CDR3 loop spans 11 amino acids. The CDR3 nucleotides read TGTGCCAGCTCACCCCTAGAGGAGCAGTACTTC. Protein: CASSPLEEQYF.

Notes on this clone: Relative to the germline gene, one junction end is altered; a read error may explain this. The chain uses TRBV7-7 and TRBJ2-3, with 8 bases identical to TRBD1. Germline loops: CDR1 SSHAT, CDR2 FNYEAQ (reference sequence). This CDR3 has 13 residues. CDR3 sequence: CASSSTGEDTQYF. CDR3 DNA sequence: TGTGCTAGCAGCTCGACAGGGGAGGATACGCAGTATTTT.

There are a few counts of this clone. At one of its ends the junction is not consistent with the germline gene, which may arise from a read error. V gene TRBV18 combines with J gene TRBJ2-1; D ambiguous. The CDR3 is made up of 11 amino acids. Per germline, CDR1 KGHSH and CDR2 LQKENI. In nucleotides, the CDR3 is TGTGCCAGCTCCCACTACGATGAGCAGTTCTTC. Encoded protein: CASSHYDEQFF.